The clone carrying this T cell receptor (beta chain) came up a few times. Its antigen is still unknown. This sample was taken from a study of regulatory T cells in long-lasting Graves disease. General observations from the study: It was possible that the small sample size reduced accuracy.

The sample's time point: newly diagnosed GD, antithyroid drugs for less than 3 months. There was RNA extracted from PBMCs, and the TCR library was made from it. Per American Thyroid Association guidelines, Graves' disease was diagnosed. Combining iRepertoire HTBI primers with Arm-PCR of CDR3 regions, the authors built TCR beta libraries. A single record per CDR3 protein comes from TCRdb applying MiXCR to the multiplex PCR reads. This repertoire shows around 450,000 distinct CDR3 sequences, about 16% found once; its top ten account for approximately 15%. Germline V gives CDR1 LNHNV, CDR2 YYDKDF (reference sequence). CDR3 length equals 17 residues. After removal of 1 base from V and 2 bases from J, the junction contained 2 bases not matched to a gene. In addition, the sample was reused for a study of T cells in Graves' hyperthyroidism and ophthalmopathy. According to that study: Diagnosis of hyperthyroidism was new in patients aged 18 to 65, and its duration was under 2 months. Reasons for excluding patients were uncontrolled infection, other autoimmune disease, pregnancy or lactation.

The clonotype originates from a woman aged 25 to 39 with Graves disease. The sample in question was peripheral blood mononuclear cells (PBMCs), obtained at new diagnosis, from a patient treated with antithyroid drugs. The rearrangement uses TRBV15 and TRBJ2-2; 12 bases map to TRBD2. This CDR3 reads CATSRVGLAGNTGELFF. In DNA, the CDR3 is TGTGCCACCAGCAGAGTAGGACTAGCGGGAAACACCGGGGAGCTGTTTTTT. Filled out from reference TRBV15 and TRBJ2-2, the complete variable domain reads DAMVIQNPRYQVTQFGKPVTLSCSQTLNHNVMYWYQQKSSQAPKLLFHYYDKDFNNEADTPDNFQSRRPNTSFCFLDIRSPGLGDTAMYLCATSRVGLAGNTGELFFGEGSRLTVL.